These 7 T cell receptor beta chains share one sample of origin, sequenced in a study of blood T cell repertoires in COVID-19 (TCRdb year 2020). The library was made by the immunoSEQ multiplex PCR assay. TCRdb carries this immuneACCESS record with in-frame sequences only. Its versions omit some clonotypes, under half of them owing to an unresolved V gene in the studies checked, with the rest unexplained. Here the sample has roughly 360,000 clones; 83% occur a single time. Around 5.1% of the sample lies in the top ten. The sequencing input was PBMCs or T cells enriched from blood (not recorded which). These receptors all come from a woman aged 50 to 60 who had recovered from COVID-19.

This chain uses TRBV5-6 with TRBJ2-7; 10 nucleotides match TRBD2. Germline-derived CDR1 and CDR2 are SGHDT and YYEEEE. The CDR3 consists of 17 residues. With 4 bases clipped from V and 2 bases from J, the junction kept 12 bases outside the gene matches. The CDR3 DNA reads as TGTGCCAGCAGCCCAACTAGCGGGACAACAATTACCTACGAGCAGTACTTC. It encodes CASSPTSGTTITYEQYF.

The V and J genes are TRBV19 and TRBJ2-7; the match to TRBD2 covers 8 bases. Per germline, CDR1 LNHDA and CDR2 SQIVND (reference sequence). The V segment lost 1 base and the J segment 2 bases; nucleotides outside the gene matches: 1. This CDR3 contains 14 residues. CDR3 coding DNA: TGTGCCAGTAGTATAGGCGGGGGGCCCTACGAGCAGTACTTC. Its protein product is CASSIGGGPYEQYF.

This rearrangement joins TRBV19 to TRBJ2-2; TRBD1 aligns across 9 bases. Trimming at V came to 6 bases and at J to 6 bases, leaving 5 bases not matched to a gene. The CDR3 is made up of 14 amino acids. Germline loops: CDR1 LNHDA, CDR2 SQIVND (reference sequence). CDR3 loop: CASRRTGEAGELFF. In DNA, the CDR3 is TGTGCCAGTAGACGGACAGGGGAGGCCGGGGAGCTGTTTTTT.

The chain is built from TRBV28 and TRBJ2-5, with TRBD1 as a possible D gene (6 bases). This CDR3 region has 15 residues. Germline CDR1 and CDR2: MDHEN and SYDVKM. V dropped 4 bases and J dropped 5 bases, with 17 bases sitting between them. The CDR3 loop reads CASSSIGQSLETQYF. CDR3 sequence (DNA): TGTGCCAGCAGTTCTATAGGACAGTCTTTGGAGACCCAGTACTTC.

CDR3 region: CASSLAVSGQSEKLFF. Written as DNA, the CDR3 is TGCGCCAGCAGCTTGGCCGTGAGTGGACAAAGTGAAAAACTGTTTTTT. The V call is TRBV5-1, the J call TRBJ1-4, with TRBD1 as a possible D gene (5 bases). Per the germline V gene, CDR1 is SGHRS and CDR2 is YFSETQ. This CDR3 region has 16 residues. V was cut by 0 bases and J by 7 bases, with 16 bases left in between.

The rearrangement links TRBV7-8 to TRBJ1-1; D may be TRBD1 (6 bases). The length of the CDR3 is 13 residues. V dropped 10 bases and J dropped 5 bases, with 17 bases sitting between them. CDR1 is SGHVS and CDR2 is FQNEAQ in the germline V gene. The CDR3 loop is CAIQQGRNTEAFF. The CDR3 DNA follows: TGTGCCATACAACAGGGACGGAATACTGAAGCTTTCTTT.

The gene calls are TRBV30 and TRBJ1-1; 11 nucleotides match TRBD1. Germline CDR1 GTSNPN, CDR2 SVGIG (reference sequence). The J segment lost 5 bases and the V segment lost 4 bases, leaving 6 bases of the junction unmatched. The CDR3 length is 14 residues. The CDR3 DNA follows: TGTGCCTGGACCCTTGGGACAGGGGGAACTGAAGCTTTCTTT. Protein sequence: CAWTLGTGGTEAFF.